This passage covers 9 T cell receptor beta chains from one sample sequenced in a study of response to subunit inactivated influenza vaccine. Via MiXCR, TCRdb re-called the RT-PCR reads, giving one row per CDR3 protein. The sample consists of more than 550,000 distinct CDR3 sequences, 12% of them appearing once. This specimen was PBMCs from blood, taken on the day of vaccination. The receptors were sampled from a man aged 50-59 years who received an inactivated influenza vaccine.

This clonotype occurred a few times. This rearrangement joins TRBV7-3 to TRBJ2-1; 8 bases are shared with TRBD1. The CDR3 length is 15 residues. The trim removed 4 bases at V and 0 bases at J, leaving 2 bases unmatched. Germline V gene data show CDR1 as SGHTA and CDR2 as FQGTGA. The CDR3: CASSSQGASYNEQFF. Written as DNA, the CDR3 is TGTGCCAGCAGCTCTCAGGGGGCCTCCTACAATGAGCAGTTCTTC. Combining the CDR3 with reference TRBV7-3 and TRBJ2-1 gives the whole variable domain GAGVSQTPSNKVTEKGKYVELRCDPISGHTALYWYRQSLGQGPEFLIYFQGTGAADDSGLPNDRFFAVRPEGSVSTLKIQRTERGDSAVYLCASSSQGASYNEQFFGPGTRLTVL.

This clonotype was recorded at least ten times. The rearrangement uses TRBV12-3 or TRBV12-4 and TRBJ1-5, with 7 bases matching TRBD1. The CDR3 has 14 residues. The ends lost 7 bases at V and 2 bases at J; junction bases unmatched: 5. The CDR3 loop is CASTTGSGNQPQHF. CDR3 coding DNA: TGTGCCAGCACGACAGGGTCCGGCAATCAGCCCCAGCATTTT.

The V call is TRBV12-3 or TRBV12-4, the J call TRBJ2-5; 9 bases are shared with TRBD1. The CDR3 consists of 16 residues. After removal of 5 bases from V and 3 bases from J, the junction contained 10 bases not matched to a gene. The CDR3 reads CASSPSTGTGKETQYF. Here the CDR3 DNA reads TGTGCCAGCAGTCCATCAACCGGGACAGGGAAAGAGACCCAGTACTTC.

This clonotype was detected many times. This sequence joins TRBV5-1 and TRBJ1-1, with D perhaps TRBD1 (5 bases). Germline-derived CDR1 and CDR2 are SGHRS and YFSETQ. CDR3 size: 15 residues. Trimming pared 2 bases from V and 4 bases from J, leaving 15 bases between. The CDR3: CASSFGQGGTTEAFF. CDR3 DNA: TGCGCCAGCAGCTTCGGGCAGGGAGGGACCACTGAAGCTTTCTTT.

The J gene is TRBJ2-4, the V gene TRBV27; TRBD2 agrees at 9 bases. The CDR3 has 15 amino acids. V lost 4 bases, J lost 6 bases, and 7 bases stayed unmatched. Germline CDR1 MNHEY, CDR2 SMNVEV (reference sequence). The CDR3 is CASSSIAGAVNIQYF. CDR3 sequence (DNA): TGTGCCAGCAGTTCAATAGCGGGAGCCGTAAACATTCAGTACTTC.

This clonotype was counted a few times. The J gene is TRBJ2-1, the V gene TRBV4-1, with 8 bases that match TRBD2. V lost 4 bases, J lost 2 bases, and 4 bases stayed unmatched. There are 15 residues in the CDR3. CDR1 is MGHRA and CDR2 is YSYEKL in the germline V gene. CDR3 amino acids: CASSPLAAAYNEQFF. The CDR3 DNA sequence: TGCGCCAGCAGCCCACTAGCGGCAGCCTACAATGAGCAGTTCTTC.

V usage is TRBV4-1 and J usage is TRBJ2-3, with 7 bases identical to TRBD1. In germline, CDR1 is MGHRA, CDR2 YSYEKL. Trimming cost V 1 base and J 4 bases; bases outside gene matches: 5. The CDR3 runs to 15 residues. CDR3 bases: TGCGCCAGCAGCCAAGCACAGGGGAAGCCAGATACGCAGTATTTT. Its protein product is CASSQAQGKPDTQYF.

The V and J genes are TRBV4-2 and TRBJ2-7; 12 bases line up with TRBD1. The J segment lost 3 bases and the V segment lost 1 base, leaving 10 bases of the junction unmatched. Germline V gives CDR1 LGHNA, CDR2 YNFKEQ. This CDR3 is 18 amino acids long. CDR3 in amino acids: CASSQAGTGGRGFYEQYF. CDR3 coding DNA: TGTGCCAGCAGCCAAGCTGGGACAGGGGGCAGGGGATTCTACGAGCAGTACTTC.

This clonotype occurred a few times. J is TRBJ1-1 and V is TRBV20-1; 8 bases line up with TRBD1. The V and J ends lost 4 bases and 2 bases, in that order; junction bases with no gene match: 9. The V gene's germline CDR1 is DFQATT and CDR2 SNEGSKA (reference sequence). The CDR3 is made up of 15 amino acids. CDR3 nucleotide sequence: TGCAGTGCTATCCCCTTCAGGGGGCGAAACACTGAAGCTTTCTTT. Its protein is CSAIPFRGRNTEAFF.